This T cell receptor beta chain was sequenced for a study of blood T cell repertoires in COVID-19. How the authors handled the data: Scientists estimated how many nucleated cells there were by amplifying reference gene primers. Repertoires were generated with immunoSEQ multiplex PCR, while TCRdb's copy carries only in-frame clones and drops some. V and J calls and clone size are given by that table; D and trimming were obtained from the DNA. Of 60,000 to 70,000 clones in the sample, roughly nine tenths were seen once. The CDR3 spans 19 residues. Germline CDR1 LGHNA, CDR2 YSLEER. J was trimmed by 0 bases and V by 0 bases; bases with no gene match: 8.

V gene TRBV4-3 combines with J gene TRBJ1-4; 9 nucleotides agree with TRBD1. The sequencing input was peripheral blood. The sequence was obtained from a human donor in a cohort sampled during active COVID-19. CDR3 region: CASSQDHNRGLATNEKLFF. The CDR3 DNA reads TGCGCCAGCAGCCAAGATCATAACAGGGGGCTTGCAACTAATGAAAAACTGTTTTTT.